Below are 31 T cell receptor beta chains sequenced from a single sample in a study of blood T cell repertoires in COVID-19. Generated by immunoSEQ multiplex PCR, the TCRdb table keeps only in-frame clones and is missing some. The table shows more than 300,000 clones, with 88% occurring only once. The sequenced sample was PBMCs or T cells enriched from blood (not recorded which). The receptor set was obtained from a woman aged 18-29 years who had recovered from COVID-19.

The chain couples TRBV9 to TRBJ1-2; the match to TRBD1 covers 7 bases. The CDR3 totals 14 residues. The junction had 6 bases not matched to a gene; V was cut back by 3 bases and J by 4 bases. Germline V gene lookup returns CDR1 SGDLS and CDR2 YYNGEE. In DNA form, the CDR3 reads TGTGCCAGCAGCGGAGGGGGCGCTGGCTATGGCTACACCTTC. Translated: CASSGGGAGYGYTF.

In DNA form, the CDR3 reads TGTGCCAGCAGTGACAGGGGGCAGTACGAGCAGTACTTC. As protein: CASSDRGQYEQYF. The rearrangement joins TRBV6-1 to TRBJ2-7, with 8 bases lining up with TRBD1. Germline loops: CDR1 MNHNS, CDR2 SASEGT. This CDR3 has 13 residues. V shed 3 bases, J shed 4 bases, and the junction held 2 bases outside the gene matches.

The chain uses TRBV5-1 and TRBJ1-1, with D perhaps TRBD1 (5 bases). The CDR3 spans 13 residues. V was shortened by 1 base and J by 10 bases, with 14 bases between the two germline ends. The germline V gene encodes CDR1 SGHRS and CDR2 YFSETQ. In nucleotides, the CDR3 is TGCGCCAGCAGCTTGACAGGAGAGTGGGGAGCTTTCTTT. This encodes CASSLTGEWGAFF.

J is TRBJ1-1 and V is TRBV14; TRBD1 might be the D (5 bases). This CDR3 has 16 residues. V lost 0 bases and J 5 bases, leaving 16 bases between the germline ends. Germline V gene data show CDR1 as SGHDN and CDR2 as FVKESK. DNA of the CDR3: TGTGCCAGCAGCCAAGAACCCTCCCCGGGGGGGACTGAAGCTTTCTTT. This encodes CASSQEPSPGGTEAFF. The full variable domain, rest sourced from reference TRBV14 and TRBJ1-1, is EAGVTQFPSHSVIEKGQTVTLRCDPISGHDNLYWYRRVMGKEIKFLLHFVKESKQDESGMPNNRFLAERTGGTYSTLKVQPAELEDSGVYFCASSQEPSPGGTEAFFGQGTRLTVV.

The chain links TRBV9 to TRBJ2-5, with 13 bases fitting TRBD2. Trimming at V came to 4 bases and at J to 5 bases, leaving 5 bases not matched to a gene. Germline loops: CDR1 SGDLS, CDR2 YYNGEE. The CDR3 is 15 residues long. In DNA, the CDR3 is TGTGCCAGCAGCTTAGGACTAGCGGGGGCGGAGACCCAGTACTTC. It yields the protein CASSLGLAGAETQYF.

The CDR3 loop reads CASSPLGDQPQHF. Written as DNA, the CDR3 is TGTGCCAGCTCACCGTTAGGGGATCAGCCCCAGCATTTT. The gene calls are TRBV18 and TRBJ1-5, with a tentative D call TRBD1 (5 bases). V was pared by 3 bases and J by 5 bases, with 8 bases between. This CDR3 is built from 13 residues. Germline loops: CDR1 KGHSH, CDR2 LQKENI.

The V call is TRBV7-3, the J call TRBJ2-1; 8 bases are a match to TRBD2. The CDR3 is 17 amino acids. The germline V gene encodes CDR1 SGHTA and CDR2 FQGTGA. V dropped 5 bases and J dropped 3; count of bases not matched to a gene: 12. The CDR3 DNA reads TGTGCCAGCAGCCCGACCTCCCGCGGGGGGAACTACAATGAGCAGTTCTTC. Translation gives CASSPTSRGGNYNEQFF.

The chain uses TRBV18 and TRBJ1-1; 9 bases agree with TRBD1. V lost 3 bases, J lost 1 base, and 3 bases stayed unmatched. Germline values: CDR1 KGHSH, CDR2 LQKENI. The length of the CDR3 is 15 residues. CDR3 residues: CASSPRTGANTEAFF. CDR3 bases: TGTGCCAGCTCACCCCGGACAGGGGCGAACACTGAAGCTTTCTTT.

This clone was counted a single time. J is TRBJ1-3 and V is TRBV19, with a tentative D call TRBD1 (5 bases). V lost 6 bases and J lost 0, with 9 bases in between. Germline V lookup: CDR1 LNHDA, CDR2 SQIVND (reference sequence). The CDR3 spans 14 residues. CDR3 DNA: TGTGCCAGTAGGGGGCGGCCCTCTGGAAACACCATATATTTT. This encodes CASRGRPSGNTIYF.

The genes are TRBV7-6 and TRBJ2-2; 8 bases are a match to TRBD1. CDR3 length: 16 residues. The germline gives CDR1 SGHVS, CDR2 FNYEAQ. The V gene end was trimmed by 4 bases and the J gene end by 1 base; junction bases not matched to a gene: 5. CDR3 coding DNA: TGTGCCAGCAGCTCGAGACAGGGGCTGAACACCGGGGAGCTGTTTTTT. This codes for CASSSRQGLNTGELFF.

V usage is TRBV7-3 and J usage is TRBJ2-5; TRBD2 might be the D (6 bases). Between the trimmed V and J ends, which lost 2 bases and 5 bases, there was a span of 9 bases. The length of the CDR3 is 13 residues. The germline V gene has CDR1 SGHTA and CDR2 FQGTGA. The CDR3 bases are TGTGCCAGCAGCTTACGGGGAGGTGAGACCCAGTACTTC. Amino acid sequence: CASSLRGGETQYF.

The rearrangement uses TRBV19 and TRBJ2-1; 7 nucleotides align to TRBD2. Germline CDR1 and CDR2: LNHDA and SQIVND (reference sequence). This CDR3 spans 16 amino acids. The ends lost 2 bases at V and 6 bases at J; junction bases unmatched: 10. CDR3 sequence (DNA): TGTGCCAGTAGTATAATTCCTCGGGGGGTCGCCAATGAGCAGTTCTTC. Protein: CASSIIPRGVANEQFF.

The DNA for the CDR3 is TGTGCCAGTAGATGGACACGGGGGGGCAATCAGCCCCAGCATTTT. This translates into CASRWTRGGNQPQHF. The chain couples TRBV19 to TRBJ1-5; a weak D match, TRBD1 (5 bases). CDR3 length: 15 amino acids. Germline V gene data show CDR1 as LNHDA and CDR2 as SQIVND (reference sequence). Between the trimmed V and J ends, which lost 6 bases and 2 bases, there was a span of 14 bases.

This chain connects TRBV7-9 to TRBJ1-2, with D possibly being TRBD1 (5 bases). Germline V CDR1 and CDR2: SEHNR, FQNEAQ (reference sequence). The length of the CDR3 is 16 residues. V was trimmed by 5 bases and J by 4 bases, leaving 20 bases between them. The DNA of the CDR3 is TGTGCCAGCAGCCGGGGGAGTCGGGTTATAAGCTATGGCTACACCTTC. Residues: CASSRGSRVISYGYTF.

This chain links TRBV5-5 with TRBJ1-1; D is ambiguous. The CDR3 spans 14 residues. CDR1 SGHKS and CDR2 YYEKEE come from the germline V gene (reference sequence). Trimming took off 0 bases at V and 2 bases at J, with 8 bases between the two ends. In nucleotides, the CDR3 is TGTGCCAGCAGCTTGGCGGGTCAAAACACTGAAGCTTTCTTT. The encoded protein is CASSLAGQNTEAFF.

This clone came up a few times. The chain is built from TRBV3-1 (or the pseudogene TRBV3-2) and TRBJ2-3; 10 bases match TRBD2. Germline V gene sequence: CDR1 LGHDT, CDR2 YNNKEL (reference sequence). The length of the CDR3 is 18 residues. Losses at the gene ends were 4 bases for V and 1 base for J; bases not matched to a gene: 11. CDR3: CASSPLGSGGAGTDTQYF. CDR3 nucleotides: TGTGCCAGCAGCCCCCTCGGGAGCGGGGGGGCGGGCACAGATACGCAGTATTTT.

The chain has TRBV6-5 and TRBJ2-7; D might be TRBD2 (6 bases). The CDR3 totals 14 residues. Trimming removed 10 bases from V and 6 bases from J, with 22 bases in between. Germline assignment: CDR1 MNHEY and CDR2 SVGAGI. The CDR3, as DNA: TGTGCCACCCAATCCGCGGGGTGGGAGGTCGAGCAGTACTTC. This encodes CATQSAGWEVEQYF.

V is TRBV19 and J is TRBJ1-2; 8 bases are a match to TRBD1. Trimming removed 9 bases from V and 2 bases from J; junction bases left unmatched: 8. In germline, CDR1 is LNHDA, CDR2 SQIVND (reference sequence). The CDR3 totals 14 residues. Here the CDR3 reads CASKRDRRNYGYTF. The CDR3 nucleotides are TGTGCCAGCAAGAGGGACAGGAGGAACTATGGCTACACCTTC.

As for this clone: The junction departs from germline at one end; a sequencing error may be responsible. The CDR3 sequence is CASSELGGGRTDTQYF. Here the CDR3 DNA reads TGTGCCAGCAGTGAATTGGGGGGGGGCCGCACGGATACGCAGTATTTT. The rearrangement joins TRBV2 to TRBJ2-3; TRBD2 might be the D (7 bases). This CDR3 contains 16 residues. Germline lookup yields CDR1 SNHLY and CDR2 FYNNEI. Drawing the rest from reference TRBV2 and TRBJ2-3, the complete variable domain is EPEVTQTPSHQVTQMGQEVILRCVPISNHLYFYWYRQILGQKVEFLVSFYNNEISEKSEIFDDQFSVERPDGSNFTLKIRSTKLEDSAMYFCASSELGGGRTDTQYFGPGTRLTVL.

V gene TRBV6-2 or TRBV6-3 combines with J gene TRBJ2-7; 9 nucleotides line up with TRBD2. Unmatched junction bases numbered 15, after V lost 6 bases and J lost 3 bases. Germline assignment: CDR1 MNHEY and CDR2 SVGEGT. The CDR3 has 17 amino acids. The CDR3 sequence is CASSNGWKRGAHYEQYF. For the CDR3, the DNA is TGTGCCAGCAGCAACGGCTGGAAGCGGGGGGCCCACTACGAGCAGTACTTC.

This clone was observed a few times. One end of the junction does not line up with germline, which may come from a read error. The V gene is TRBV7-7, the J gene TRBJ2-7; D is unresolved. In germline, CDR1 is SSHAT, CDR2 FNYEAQ (reference sequence). The CDR3 sequence is 16 residues long. The CDR3 loop is CASSPRMGRNTYEQYF. For the CDR3, the DNA is TGTGCTAGCAGCCCCCGCATGGGCCGGAATACCTACGAGCAGTACTTC.

The chain couples TRBV4-1 to TRBJ2-4, with a tentative D call TRBD1 (5 bases). V was shortened by 0 bases and J by 9 bases, with 15 bases between the two germline ends. Germline V gene sequence: CDR1 MGHRA, CDR2 YSYEKL. CDR3 length equals 15 residues. The CDR3 reads CASSQDNRPSGIQYF. CDR3 DNA: TGCGCCAGCAGCCAAGACAACAGGCCCTCGGGCATTCAGTACTTC.

V gene TRBV24-1 combines with J gene TRBJ1-5, with a possible D match to TRBD1 (6 bases). The CDR3 spans 15 residues. The ends were cut back, 2 bases at V and 5 bases at J, with 12 bases in the middle. Per germline, CDR1 KGHDR and CDR2 SFDVKD. CDR3 nucleotides: TGTGCCACCAGTGATTCCCGGGACACCCATCAGCCCCAGCATTTT. Its protein is CATSDSRDTHQPQHF.

The chain links TRBV7-2 to TRBJ1-1; D might be TRBD1 (5 bases). The length of the CDR3 is 12 residues. The V and J ends lost 5 bases and 3 bases respectively, with 7 bases between them. Germline V gene data show CDR1 as SGHTA and CDR2 as FQGNSA. CDR3 in DNA: TGTGCCAGCAGCGGGGGGGACACTGAAGCTTTCTTT. Its protein product is CASSGGDTEAFF.

V gene TRBV2 combines with J gene TRBJ1-5, with unresolved D. CDR3 size: 14 residues. V lost 6 bases and J 0 bases, leaving 9 bases between the germline ends. In germline, CDR1 is SNHLY, CDR2 FYNNEI. The CDR3 here is CASRGGSSNQPQHF. CDR3 coding DNA: TGTGCCAGCAGGGGAGGCAGTAGCAATCAGCCCCAGCATTTT.

The chain carries TRBV5-1 and TRBJ2-7, with unresolved D. The CDR3 is 12 amino acids. Germline V lookup: CDR1 SGHRS, CDR2 YFSETQ. V was pared by 2 bases and J by 1 base, with 4 bases between. The CDR3 protein is CASSFSSYEQYF. The CDR3 coding sequence is TGCGCCAGCAGCTTCTCTTCCTACGAGCAGTACTTC.

This clone appeared a single time. The chain employs TRBV7-9 and TRBJ1-1, with D perhaps TRBD1 (5 bases). Trimming took 4 bases from V and 8 from J, leaving 14 bases between them. This CDR3 contains 13 residues. CDR1 and CDR2 from the germline V gene are SEHNR and FQNEAQ (reference sequence). CDR3 nucleotide sequence: TGTGCCAGCAGCTCAACAGGAGTAACCGAAGCTTTCTTT. This codes for CASSSTGVTEAFF.

As to this clone: Other DNA sequences within the sample encode an identical CDR3. This chain joins TRBV6-5 and TRBJ1-2; 9 nucleotides line up with TRBD1. Germline lookup yields CDR1 MNHEY and CDR2 SVGAGI. The CDR3 covers 13 residues. With V trimmed by 5 bases and J by 8 bases, 6 bases remained unmatched. This CDR3 reads CASSQQGARGYTF. In DNA form, the CDR3 reads TGTGCCAGCAGTCAACAGGGGGCGAGAGGCTACACCTTC.

This clone has just a few counts. The genes are TRBV11-2 and TRBJ1-4; the D gene is possibly TRBD1 (6 bases). Germline-derived CDR1 and CDR2 are SGHAT and FQNNGV. This CDR3 is 16 amino acids long. V lost 6 bases to trimming and J lost 2 bases, with 16 bases between them. CDR3 DNA: TGTGCCAGCAGAGCTACAGGGTTTGTCACTAATGAAAAACTGTTTTTT. Amino acid sequence: CASRATGFVTNEKLFF.

This clone was recorded once. Written as DNA, the CDR3 is TGTGCCAGCAGCCCCCAGGAGGGAAGCGGCTACACCTTC. Protein product: CASSPQEGSGYTF. J is TRBJ1-2 and V is TRBV7-9; D remains ambiguous. The CDR3 length is 13 residues. The V end lost 5 bases, the J end lost 8 bases, and 15 bases lay between the germline ends. Germline V CDR1 and CDR2: SEHNR, FQNEAQ (reference sequence).

J is TRBJ1-4 and V is TRBV6-5; D is ambiguous. The CDR3 consists of 13 residues. CDR1 is MNHEY, CDR2 SVGAGI, per germline. Trimming took 5 bases from V and 8 from J, leaving 12 bases between them. The CDR3 nucleotides are TGTGCCAGCAGTCTCGAACTCCGGGAAAAACTGTTTTTT. This encodes CASSLELREKLFF.